This T cell receptor beta chain stems from a study of cytomegalovirus exposure and HLA in healthy donors. Study results and limitations: The study designated 150 to 200 TCR beta chains cytomegalovirus-associated. Associated with HLA alleles at 0.05 false discovery rate in a later analysis were some 16,000 TCR beta sequences. Despite most TCR sequences being rare, some public TCRs occurred in many donors.

This CDR3 spans 15 amino acids. The germline V gene has CDR1 SGHNT and CDR2 YYREEE (reference sequence). Every donor was a healthy person donating bone marrow. PCR involved 60 Vbeta and 13 Jbeta primers. Clones were read by immunoSEQ multiplex PCR, and TCRdb kept only the in-frame ones, dropping some. The data contain more than 80,000 clones, approximately 76% of them singletons. As regards this clone: As yet, its antigen is unknown.

Sequences were obtained from PBMCs. This chain connects TRBV5-4 to TRBJ2-5; 9 positions match TRBD2. Judging by the DNA end, TRBJ2-7 fits better; the J call may be wrong. The source of this sequence is a woman in her sixties in good health and CMV-seropositive. CDR3: CASSPSLAGEGEQYF. For the CDR3, the DNA is TGTGCCAGCAGCCCTTCCTTAGCGGGAGAGGGCGAGCAGTACTTC.